This T cell receptor (beta chain) was sequenced during a study of CD8 T cells in ankylosing spondylitis. The CDR3 contains 11 residues. Germline-derived CDR1 and CDR2 are SQVTM and ANQGSEA. Trimming removed 4 bases from V and 6 bases from J; junction bases left unmatched: 1. A word on this clonotype: The antigen is unknown.

Libraries of TCR beta came from quantitative 5'-RACE with molecular barcodes. TCRdb re-derived calls from the 5' RACE reads in MiXCR, one entry per CDR3 protein. Among under 850,000 distinct CDR3 sequences listed, 15% to 20% were seen once. Findings and caveats of the study: Disease-linked clones proved CD8+ and comparatively uncommon in peripheral blood. Blood from ankylosing spondylitis patients appeared to carry a characteristic roughly eight-variant TCR beta motif. Significantly higher representation of disease-linked clones was reported for matched ankylosing spondylitis synovial fluid. Past research had described some motif variants in reactive arthritis synovial fluid and blood.

The chain is built from TRBV29-1 and TRBJ1-2; 8 bases agree with TRBD1. Sequenced material: blood, either unsorted or a sorted T cell fraction (not recorded which). This TCR derives from a male donor with ankylosing spondylitis. The CDR3 DNA is TGCAGCGTTGGACAGGGGAATGGCTACACCTTC. Translation gives CSVGQGNGYTF.